This T cell receptor (beta chain) was sequenced during a study of shared clonotypes between healthy human individuals. Notes on the study in general: Collection of samples was limited to blood; tissue repertoires likely differ.

Only in-frame clones appear in the TCRdb table, and some are missing; sequencing was by immunoSEQ multiplex PCR. The sample contains roughly 1,100,000 clones, approximately 72% of which appear only once. As regards this clone: As yet, its antigen is unknown.

Sequencing was carried out using memory CD4+ T cells sorted from blood. Subset here: CD45RA-negative fraction. The TCR originated in a man younger than 30 in good health.

This CDR3 reads CASSLPSAGAYNEQFF. DNA of the CDR3: TGCGCCAGCAGCTTGCCCTCAGCGGGGGCCTACAATGAGCAGTTCTTC. The chain couples TRBV5-1 to TRBJ2-1; 8 bases fit TRBD2. V trimming: 1 base; J trimming: 2 bases; junction bases outside the gene matches: 5. CDR1 is SGHRS and CDR2 is YFSETQ in the germline V gene. The length of the CDR3 is 16 residues.